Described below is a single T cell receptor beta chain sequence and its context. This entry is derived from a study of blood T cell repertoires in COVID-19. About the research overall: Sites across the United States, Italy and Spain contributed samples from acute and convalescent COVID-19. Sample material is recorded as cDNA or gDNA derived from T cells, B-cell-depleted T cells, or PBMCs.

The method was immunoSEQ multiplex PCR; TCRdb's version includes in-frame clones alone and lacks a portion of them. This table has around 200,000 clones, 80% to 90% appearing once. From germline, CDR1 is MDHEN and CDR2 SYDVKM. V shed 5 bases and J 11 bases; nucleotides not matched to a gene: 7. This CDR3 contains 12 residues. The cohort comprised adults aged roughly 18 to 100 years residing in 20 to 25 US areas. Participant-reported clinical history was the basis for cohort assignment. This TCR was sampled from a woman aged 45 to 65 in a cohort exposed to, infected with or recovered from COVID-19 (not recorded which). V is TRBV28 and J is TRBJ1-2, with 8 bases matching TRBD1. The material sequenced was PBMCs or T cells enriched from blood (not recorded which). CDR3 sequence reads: CASSPRTGRYTF. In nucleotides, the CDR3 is TGTGCCAGCAGTCCCCGGACAGGGCGGTACACCTTC.